What follows are 31 T cell receptor beta chains derived from one specimen sequenced in a study of T cells in Graves' hyperthyroidism and ophthalmopathy. TCR beta CDR3 regions were amplified from RNA. The HTBI set primed first-round TCR CDR3 RT-PCR. MiXCR, run by TCRdb on the multiplex PCR reads, gives a single entry per CDR3 protein. Here the sample spans about 760,000 distinct CDR3 sequences, around a third being singletons. The material sequenced was blood. These receptor sequences come from a woman aged 40 to 50 with Graves' hyperthyroidism.

This clonotype came up many times. The chain uses TRBV10-3 and TRBJ1-1, with D perhaps TRBD1 (5 bases). The V and J ends lost 4 bases and 4 bases respectively, with 7 bases between them. The CDR3 length is 12 residues. CDR1 is ENHRY, CDR2 SYGVKD, per germline. The CDR3 protein is CAISGDGTEAFF. For the CDR3, the DNA is TGTGCCATCAGTGGGGACGGCACTGAAGCTTTCTTT.

This clonotype appeared many times. This sequence joins TRBV19 and TRBJ2-7, with TRBD1 identical over 7 bases. V was pared by 7 bases and J by 2 bases, with 8 bases of the junction left unmatched. The length of the CDR3 is 14 residues. Germline CDR1 and CDR2: LNHDA and SQIVND (reference sequence). CDR3 protein: CASNRGRGTYEQYF. Here the CDR3 DNA reads TGTGCCAGTAATCGGGGCAGGGGGACCTACGAGCAGTACTTC.

Remarks on this clonotype: A single base separates this from a much larger clone, so it may be a read error. The rearrangement joins TRBV5-5 to TRBJ1-4; D is perhaps TRBD1 (6 bases). Per the germline V gene, CDR1 is SGHKS and CDR2 is YYEKEE (reference sequence). This CDR3 is built from 15 residues. CDR3 amino acids: CASSLGPGVGEKLSF. CDR3 coding DNA: TGTGCCAGCAGCTTAGGCCCAGGGGTTGGAGAAAAACTGTCTTTT. Complete variable domain (other parts from reference TRBV5-5 and TRBJ1-4): DAGVTQSPTHLIKTRGQQVTLRCSPISGHKSVSWYQQVLGQGPQFIFQYYEKEERGRGNFPDRFSARQFPNYSSELNVNALLLGDSALYLCASSLGPGVGEKLSFGSGTQLSVL.

To note about this clonotype: This may come from a read error, since a much larger clone is one base off. The chain carries TRBV28 and TRBJ2-7, with D uncertain. This CDR3 contains 11 residues. Germline loops: CDR1 MDHEN, CDR2 SYDVKM. V lost 5 bases and J lost 5, with 7 bases in between. The CDR3 reads CASSAQDEQYF. CDR3 nucleotides: TGTGCCAGCAGTGCCCAGGACGAGCAGTACTTC.

Remarks on this clonotype: Compared with germline, one end of the junction differs, possibly owing to a read error. CDR3: CASSELASLGELFF. The CDR3 DNA reads TGTGCCAGCAGTGAATTGGCATCTCTCGGGGAGCTGTTTTTT. The genes are TRBV10-3 and TRBJ2-2; D unclear. The CDR3 has 14 amino acids. Germline V lookup: CDR1 ENHRY, CDR2 SYGVKD.

This clonotype was seen a few times. This may arise from a read error, as a much more abundant clone is one base away. V gene TRBV10-3 combines with J gene TRBJ2-2, with 9 bases aligning to TRBD1. The V gene end was trimmed by 4 bases and the J gene end by 7 bases; junction bases not matched to a gene: 1. Germline assignment: CDR1 ENHRY and CDR2 SYGVKD. The CDR3 loop spans 13 amino acids. CDR3 in DNA: TGTGCCATCAGTGGGGACAGGGTCGGGGAGCTGTTTTTT. Translating gives CAISGDRVGELFF.

CDR3 nucleotides: TGCGCCAGCAGGGAATTTACAGGGGCTACAAACACCGGGGAGCTGTTTTTT. It is translated as CASREFTGATNTGELFF. The chain carries TRBV4-1 and TRBJ2-2, with 7 nucleotides matching TRBD1. The CDR3 is made up of 17 amino acids. V was pared by 6 bases and J by 2 bases, with 12 bases of the junction left unmatched. Germline V gives CDR1 MGHRA, CDR2 YSYEKL.

This clonotype was detected ten times or more. The gene calls are TRBV11-2 and TRBJ2-7, with D unclear. The germline gives CDR1 SGHAT, CDR2 FQNNGV. V was cut by 5 bases and J by 0 bases, with 11 bases left in between. The CDR3 has 14 residues. The CDR3 spells CASSQRVGSYEQYF. CDR3 in DNA: TGTGCCAGCAGCCAAAGGGTGGGCTCCTACGAGCAGTACTTC.

There are many counts of this clonotype. The rearrangement links TRBV7-9 to TRBJ2-5, with 7 bases identical to TRBD1. This CDR3 has 15 residues. V shed 5 bases, J shed 5 bases, and the junction held 11 bases outside the gene matches. CDR1 and CDR2 from the germline V gene are SEHNR and FQNEAQ (reference sequence). The CDR3 reads CASSPPTGLGETQYF. The CDR3 region has the DNA TGTGCCAGCAGCCCACCGACAGGGTTGGGGGAGACCCAGTACTTC.

CDR3 amino acids: CASTESPGQGSYNSPLHF. In nucleotides, the CDR3 is TGTGCCAGCACCGAATCACCCGGACAGGGCTCCTATAATTCACCCCTCCACTTT. The V and J genes are TRBV9 and TRBJ1-6, with 8 positions matching TRBD1. V shed 6 bases and J 0 bases; nucleotides not matched to a gene: 11. This CDR3 region has 18 residues. Germline V CDR1 and CDR2: SGDLS, YYNGEE.

A note on this clonotype: A much larger clone lies one base from this, so it may be a read error. This sequence joins TRBV11-3 and TRBJ2-6; 9 bases map to TRBD1. The CDR3 sequence is 18 residues long. Germline CDR1 and CDR2: SGHNT and YENEEA. The CDR3 region has the DNA TGTACCAGCAGGCAAGCCCGGGACAGGGTGCCGGGGGCCAACGTCCTGACTTTC. This encodes CTSRQARDRVPGANVLTF.

The gene calls are TRBV20-1 and TRBJ2-5; 11 bases match TRBD1. This CDR3 has 15 residues. The germline V gene encodes CDR1 DFQATT and CDR2 SNEGSKA (reference sequence). Trimming took 3 bases from V and 4 from J; bases not matched to a gene: 7. The CDR3 region has the DNA TGCAGTGCTAGCCGTGGGGGGACAGGGGGAGAGACCCAGTACTTC. As protein: CSASRGGTGGETQYF.

This clonotype is a singleton in its sample. A much more abundant neighbour one base away suggests this may be a read error. This chain joins TRBV9 and TRBJ1-2; D unresolved. This CDR3 is built from 15 residues. The V and J ends lost 0 bases and 5 bases respectively, with 14 bases between them. Germline assignment: CDR1 SGDLS and CDR2 YYNGEE. Here the CDR3 reads CASSVERRGPYGYTF. The DNA of the CDR3 is TGTGCCAGCAGCGTAGAACGAAGAGGCCCTTATGGCTACACCTTC.

This clonotype was picked up many times. The chain links TRBV10-3 to TRBJ1-1; D unresolved. With 1 base removed from V and 1 base from J, the gap between germline ends came to 4 bases. The CDR3 has 13 residues. Germline V gene data show CDR1 as ENHRY and CDR2 as SYGVKD. The CDR3 region has the DNA TGTGCCATCAGTGAGTTGAGGAACACTGAAGCTTTCTTT. It is translated as CAISELRNTEAFF.

This clonotype came up many times. The gene calls are TRBV19 and TRBJ2-2; D is uncertain. The CDR3 covers 11 residues. Trimming removed 3 bases from V and 7 bases from J, with 3 bases in between. CDR1 is LNHDA and CDR2 is SQIVND in the germline V gene (reference sequence). The CDR3 reads CASSMIGELFF. Here the CDR3 DNA reads TGTGCCAGTAGTATGATCGGGGAGCTGTTTTTT. Based on the CDR3 plus reference TRBV19 and TRBJ2-2, the full variable domain is DGGITQSPKYLFRKEGQNVTLSCEQNLNHDAMYWYRQDPGQGLRLIYYSQIVNDFQKGDIAEGYSVSREKKESFPLTVTSAQKNPTAFYLCASSMIGELFFGEGSRLTVL.

As for this clonotype: A clone one base away is much larger, so this may be a read error. The chain uses TRBV10-3 and TRBJ2-7; D remains ambiguous. V lost 4 bases and J lost 9, with 10 bases in between. In germline, CDR1 is ENHRY, CDR2 SYGVKD. CDR3 length: 11 amino acids. The CDR3 nucleotides are TGTGCCATCAGTGTAAACAGTGGGCAGTACTTC. This translates into CAISVNSGQYF.

Ten or more counts support this clonotype. The V call is TRBV29-1, the J call TRBJ2-2; D is ambiguous. This CDR3 contains 10 residues. Germline-derived CDR1 and CDR2 are SQVTM and ANQGSEA. V shed 7 bases and J shed 7 bases, with 7 bases lying between them. The CDR3 sequence is CSALIGELFF. As DNA, the CDR3 is TGCAGCGCCCTAATCGGGGAGCTGTTTTTT.

This rearrangement joins TRBV20-1 to TRBJ1-1, with 8 bases identical to TRBD1. This CDR3 is 13 amino acids long. The V gene's germline CDR1 is DFQATT and CDR2 SNEGSKA (reference sequence). Trimming took 7 bases from V and 6 from J; bases not matched to a gene: 10. CDR3 sequence (DNA): TGCAGTGGACAGGGGCACAGGGGGGCTGAAGCTTTCTTT. This encodes CSGQGHRGAEAFF.

This clonotype was detected a few times. J is TRBJ1-2 and V is TRBV19; unclear D gene. V lost 3 bases to trimming and J lost 5 bases, with 7 bases between them. CDR1 and CDR2 from the germline V gene are LNHDA and SQIVND (reference sequence). The CDR3 contains 12 residues. The CDR3 sequence: CASSIADYGYTF. The CDR3 nucleotides read TGTGCCAGTAGTATTGCAGATTATGGCTACACCTTC.

J is TRBJ1-2 and V is TRBV25-1, with 7 bases identical to TRBD1. Trimming cost V 8 bases and J 7 bases; bases outside gene matches: 10. Per the germline V gene, CDR1 is MGHDK and CDR2 is SYGVNS. The CDR3 is 13 residues long. CDR3 loop: CASGHRGYGGYTF. For the CDR3, the DNA is TGTGCCAGCGGCCACAGGGGCTACGGTGGCTACACCTTC.

This clonotype was found once. The V call is TRBV6-2 or TRBV6-3, the J call TRBJ2-7; D might be TRBD2 (6 bases). V lost 0 bases, J lost 5 bases, and 11 bases lay in between. CDR3 length equals 14 residues. Germline CDR1 reads MNHEY; CDR2 reads SVGEGT. The CDR3 DNA follows: TGTGCCAGCAGTTACTCGAGTTCGGGGGACGAGCAGTACTTC. Translated, it gives CASSYSSSGDEQYF.

This clonotype was seen only a few times. V usage is TRBV6-6 and J usage is TRBJ1-5; D might be TRBD1 (6 bases). Germline V lookup: CDR1 MNHNY, CDR2 SVGAGI (reference sequence). Trimming stripped 0 bases from V and 1 base from J, with 10 bases between. CDR3 size: 16 residues. CDR3 loop: CASSYSIQGSNQPQHF. DNA for the CDR3: TGTGCCAGCAGTTACTCGATACAGGGAAGCAATCAGCCCCAGCATTTT.

This clonotype was recorded once. The genes are TRBV10-3 and TRBJ2-2; D gene unclear. CDR3 length equals 14 residues. V was pared by 4 bases and J by 5 bases, with 11 bases between. Germline lookup yields CDR1 ENHRY and CDR2 SYGVKD. For the CDR3, the DNA is TGTGCCATCAGTGGAGTAGGATGGACCGGGGAGCTGTTTTTT. Amino acids: CAISGVGWTGELFF.

Only one count was recorded for this clonotype. The chain has TRBV10-3 and TRBJ2-7; weak D call: TRBD2 (5 bases). The CDR3 consists of 16 residues. V dropped 6 bases and J dropped 2 bases, with 20 bases sitting between them. The germline CDR1 and CDR2 sequences are ENHRY and SYGVKD. The CDR3 reads CAISPEGETVAYEQYF. CDR3 in DNA: TGTGCCATCAGCCCCGAGGGTGAAACGGTTGCCTACGAGCAGTACTTC.

Written as DNA, the CDR3 is TGTGCCACCAGCAGAGGCTTCGAGGCAGGGATCCAATTCTCTGGAAACACCATATATTTT. Residues: CATSRGFEAGIQFSGNTIYF. The chain combines TRBV15 with TRBJ1-3; weak D call: TRBD1 (5 bases). The germline V gene encodes CDR1 LNHNV and CDR2 YYDKDF (reference sequence). There are 20 residues in the CDR3. V was cut by 1 base and J by 0 bases, with 22 bases left in between.

This chain connects TRBV6-2 or TRBV6-3 to TRBJ2-7, with D perhaps matching TRBD1 (5 bases). CDR1 and CDR2 from the germline V gene are MNHEY and SVGEGT. The CDR3 is 14 residues long. With 10 bases removed from V and 1 base from J, the gap between germline ends came to 17 bases. For the CDR3, the DNA is TGTGCCACCACGGACGGCAGGGTTTCCTACGAGCAGTACTTC. Residues: CATTDGRVSYEQYF.

In DNA form, the CDR3 reads TGTGCCACGGAGGGGATGGGTAGCTCCTACGAGCAGTACTTC. It specifies CATEGMGSSYEQYF. The chain uses TRBV10-3 and TRBJ2-7; weak D call: TRBD2 (6 bases). Trimming pared 10 bases from V and 0 bases from J, leaving 16 bases between. This CDR3 comprises 14 residues. Germline-derived CDR1 and CDR2 are ENHRY and SYGVKD.

This clonotype turned up a few times. A much bigger clone sits one base away, suggesting this may be a read error. The genes are TRBV10-3 and TRBJ1-5; D might be TRBD1 (5 bases). V was clipped by 3 bases and J by 5 bases, with 11 bases between them. Germline V gene sequence: CDR1 ENHRY, CDR2 SYGVKD. This CDR3 region has 14 residues. The DNA of the CDR3 is TGTGCCATCAGTGAAGCGGGGCAGCATCAGCCCCAGCATTTT. The encoded protein is CAISEAGQHQPQHF.

The CDR3 nucleotides are TGCAGTGCCTCGGACAGGGGACAGGTAGCGAATCAGCCCCAGCATTTT. Its translation: CSASDRGQVANQPQHF. This rearrangement joins TRBV20-1 to TRBJ1-5; TRBD1 agrees at 9 bases. V dropped 6 bases and J dropped 4; count of bases not matched to a gene: 13. CDR1 and CDR2 (germline): DFQATT, SNEGSKA (reference sequence). The CDR3 extends over 16 amino acids.

This clonotype was counted many times. This rearrangement joins TRBV7-2 to TRBJ2-7; possibly TRBD2 for D (6 bases). This CDR3 comprises 16 residues. Per germline, CDR1 SGHTA and CDR2 FQGNSA. Trimming left V 5 bases short and J 0 bases short, with 17 bases between. The CDR3 loop is CASSDPSGFRSYEQYF. CDR3 bases: TGTGCCAGCAGCGACCCCAGCGGGTTTCGCTCCTACGAGCAGTACTTC.

In its sample, this clonotype was seen a few times. Compared with germline, one end of the junction differs, possibly owing to a read error. The CDR3 sequence: CASSRVLNTEAFF. CDR3 sequence (DNA): TGTGCCAGCAGTCGAGTATTGAACACTGAAGCTTTCTTT. V and J are TRBV10-2 and TRBJ1-1; no clear D gene. The CDR3 length is 13 residues. Germline values: CDR1 WSHSY, CDR2 SAAADI.